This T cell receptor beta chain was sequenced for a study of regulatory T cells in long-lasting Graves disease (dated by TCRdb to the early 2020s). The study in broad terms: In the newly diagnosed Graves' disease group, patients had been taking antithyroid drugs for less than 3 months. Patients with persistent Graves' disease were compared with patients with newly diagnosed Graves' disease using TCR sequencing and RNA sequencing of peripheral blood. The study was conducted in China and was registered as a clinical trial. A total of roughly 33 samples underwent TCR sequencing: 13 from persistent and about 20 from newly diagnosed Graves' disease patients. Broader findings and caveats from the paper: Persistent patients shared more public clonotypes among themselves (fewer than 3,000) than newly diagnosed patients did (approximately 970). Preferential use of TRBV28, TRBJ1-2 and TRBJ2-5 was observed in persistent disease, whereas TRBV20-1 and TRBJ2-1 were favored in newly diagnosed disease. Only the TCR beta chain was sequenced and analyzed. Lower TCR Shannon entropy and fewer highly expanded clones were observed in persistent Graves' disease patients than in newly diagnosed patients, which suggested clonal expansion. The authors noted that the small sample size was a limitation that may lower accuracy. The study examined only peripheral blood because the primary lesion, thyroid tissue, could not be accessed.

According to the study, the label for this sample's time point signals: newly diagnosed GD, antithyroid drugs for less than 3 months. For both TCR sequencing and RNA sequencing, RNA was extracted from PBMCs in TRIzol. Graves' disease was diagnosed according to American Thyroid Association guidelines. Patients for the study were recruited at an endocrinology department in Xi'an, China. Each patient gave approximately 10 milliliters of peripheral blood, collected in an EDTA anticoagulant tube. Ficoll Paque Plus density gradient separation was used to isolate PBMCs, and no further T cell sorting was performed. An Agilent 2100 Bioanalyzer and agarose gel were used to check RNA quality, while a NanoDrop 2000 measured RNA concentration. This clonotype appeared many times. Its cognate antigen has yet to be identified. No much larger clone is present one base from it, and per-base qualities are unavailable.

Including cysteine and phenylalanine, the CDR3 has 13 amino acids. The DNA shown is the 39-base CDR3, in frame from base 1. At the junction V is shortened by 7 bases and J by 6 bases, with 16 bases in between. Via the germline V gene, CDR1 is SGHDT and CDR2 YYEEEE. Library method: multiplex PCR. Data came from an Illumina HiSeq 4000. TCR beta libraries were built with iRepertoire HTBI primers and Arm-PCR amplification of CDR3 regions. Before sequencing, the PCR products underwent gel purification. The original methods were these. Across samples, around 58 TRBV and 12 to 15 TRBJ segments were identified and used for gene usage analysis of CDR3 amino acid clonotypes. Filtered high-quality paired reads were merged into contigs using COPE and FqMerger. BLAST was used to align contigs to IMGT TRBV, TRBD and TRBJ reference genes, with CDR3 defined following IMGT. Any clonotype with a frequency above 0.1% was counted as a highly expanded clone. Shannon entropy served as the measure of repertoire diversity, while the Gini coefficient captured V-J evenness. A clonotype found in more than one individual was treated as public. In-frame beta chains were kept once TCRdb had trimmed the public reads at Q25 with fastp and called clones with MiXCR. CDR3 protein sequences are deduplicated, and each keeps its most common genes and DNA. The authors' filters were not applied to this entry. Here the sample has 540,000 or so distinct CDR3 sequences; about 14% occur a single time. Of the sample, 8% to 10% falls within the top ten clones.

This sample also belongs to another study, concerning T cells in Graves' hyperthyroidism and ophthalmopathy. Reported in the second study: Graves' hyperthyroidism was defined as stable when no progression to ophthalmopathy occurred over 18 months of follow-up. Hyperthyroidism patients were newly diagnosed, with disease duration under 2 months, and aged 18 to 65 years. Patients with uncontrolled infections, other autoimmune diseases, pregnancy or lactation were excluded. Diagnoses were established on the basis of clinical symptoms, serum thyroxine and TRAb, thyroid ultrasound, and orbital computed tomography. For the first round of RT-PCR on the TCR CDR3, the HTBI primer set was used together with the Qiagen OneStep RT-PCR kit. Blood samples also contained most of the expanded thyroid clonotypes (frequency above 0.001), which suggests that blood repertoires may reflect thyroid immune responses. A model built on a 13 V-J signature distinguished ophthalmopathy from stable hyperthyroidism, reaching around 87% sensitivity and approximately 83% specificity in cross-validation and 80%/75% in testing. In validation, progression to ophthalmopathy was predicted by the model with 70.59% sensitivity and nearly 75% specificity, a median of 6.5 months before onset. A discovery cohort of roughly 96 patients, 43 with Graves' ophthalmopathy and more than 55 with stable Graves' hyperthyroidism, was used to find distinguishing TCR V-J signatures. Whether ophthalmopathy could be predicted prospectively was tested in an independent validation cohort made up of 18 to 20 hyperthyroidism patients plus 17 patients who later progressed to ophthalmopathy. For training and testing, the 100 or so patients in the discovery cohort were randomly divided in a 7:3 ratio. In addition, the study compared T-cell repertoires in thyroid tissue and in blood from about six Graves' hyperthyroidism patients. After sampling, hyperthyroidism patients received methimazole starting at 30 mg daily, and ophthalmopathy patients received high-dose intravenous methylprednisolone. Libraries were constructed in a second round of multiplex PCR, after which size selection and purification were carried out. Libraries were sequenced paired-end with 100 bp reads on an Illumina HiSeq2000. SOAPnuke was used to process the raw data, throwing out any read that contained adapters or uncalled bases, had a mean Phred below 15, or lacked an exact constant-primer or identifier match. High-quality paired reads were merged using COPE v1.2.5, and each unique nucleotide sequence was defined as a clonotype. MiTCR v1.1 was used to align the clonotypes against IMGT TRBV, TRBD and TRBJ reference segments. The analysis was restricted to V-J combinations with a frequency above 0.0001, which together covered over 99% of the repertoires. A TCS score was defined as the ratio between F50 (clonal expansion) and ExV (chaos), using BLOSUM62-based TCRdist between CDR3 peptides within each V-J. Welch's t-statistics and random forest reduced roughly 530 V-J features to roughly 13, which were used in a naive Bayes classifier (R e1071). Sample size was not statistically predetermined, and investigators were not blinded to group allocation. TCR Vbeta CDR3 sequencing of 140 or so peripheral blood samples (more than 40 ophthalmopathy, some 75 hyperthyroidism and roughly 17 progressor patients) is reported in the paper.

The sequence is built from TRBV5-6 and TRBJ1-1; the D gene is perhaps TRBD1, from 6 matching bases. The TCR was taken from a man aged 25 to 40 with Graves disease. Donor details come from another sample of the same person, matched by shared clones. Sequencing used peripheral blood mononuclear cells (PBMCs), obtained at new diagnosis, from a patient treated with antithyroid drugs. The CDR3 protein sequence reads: CASGGAPLAEAFF. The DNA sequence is TGTGCCAGCGGGGGGGCGCCCCTCGCTGAAGCTTTCTTT.